The clone carrying this T cell receptor (beta chain) has a count of ten or more. Researchers amplified the TCR beta CDR3 regions from RNA transcripts. A set of HTBI primers served as the primers for a first-round RT-PCR of the TCR CDR3. TCRdb redid the calling of the multiplex PCR reads with MiXCR, one entry per CDR3 protein. The table records about 260,000 distinct CDR3 sequences, about a sixth of them present only once. The sample belongs to a study of T cells in Graves' hyperthyroidism and ophthalmopathy. The CDR3 covers 15 residues. Germline loops: CDR1 DFQATT, CDR2 SNEGSKA (reference sequence). Trimming at V came to 1 base and at J to 3 bases, leaving 4 bases not matched to a gene.

The material sequenced was blood. The chain links TRBV20-1 to TRBJ2-1, with TRBD2 identical over 9 bases. The receptor was isolated from a woman aged 18-29 years with Graves' ophthalmopathy. This chain's CDR3 is CSARVDSGSYNEQFF. DNA for the CDR3: TGCAGTGCTAGAGTAGATAGCGGGAGCTACAATGAGCAGTTCTTC.